Following are 4 T cell receptor beta chains from one sample sequenced in a study of post-analysis software for immune sequencing data. Study-level results: Five or six TRBV segments, TRBV5-6, TRBV5-1 and TRBV20-1 among them, were found more frequent in patients than controls.

For these receptors, no antigen is known. Prepared libraries of TCR beta cDNA carried unique molecular identifiers. Each CDR3 protein is one row after TCRdb ran MiXCR on the PCR reads. The table has about 540,000 distinct CDR3 sequences, around 34% seen once. The sample was blood. The receptor source for this set is a girl aged 2-17 years with multiple sclerosis.

The chain is built from TRBV20-1 and TRBJ2-6; unclear D gene. The CDR3 sequence is 12 residues long. Germline CDR1 reads DFQATT; CDR2 reads SNEGSKA (reference sequence). Trimming left V 5 bases short and J 2 bases short, with 4 bases between. The CDR3 sequence: CSASAGANVLTF. The DNA of the CDR3 is TGCAGTGCTTCCGCTGGGGCCAACGTCCTGACTTTC.

J is TRBJ2-1 and V is TRBV29-1; perhaps TRBD2 as D (7 bases). Trimming removed 0 bases from V and 12 bases from J, with 12 bases in between. Germline CDR1 is SQVTM and CDR2 is ANQGSEA. This CDR3 comprises 12 residues. The DNA for the CDR3 is TGCAGCGTTGAAGATTACAGGGAGGGGCAGTTCTTC. Amino acids: CSVEDYREGQFF.

This clonotype has more than one count but fewer than ten. The chain has TRBV5-1 and TRBJ2-7; D is perhaps TRBD1 or TRBD2 (5 bases each). The V end was cut by 0 bases, the J end by 5 bases, with 9 bases between. The CDR3 is 13 residues long. The V gene's germline CDR1 is SGHRS and CDR2 YFSETQ. The CDR3 loop reads CASSLGQRHEQYF. In DNA form, the CDR3 reads TGCGCCAGCAGCTTGGGACAGCGGCACGAGCAGTACTTC.

This clonotype has more than one count but fewer than ten. The chain uses TRBV7-2 and TRBJ2-1, with TRBD2 matching 9 bases. Germline-derived CDR1 and CDR2 are SGHTA and FQGNSA. V lost 3 bases to trimming and J lost 4 bases; unmatched junction nucleotides: 4. The CDR3 is made up of 15 amino acids. CDR3 in DNA: TGTGCCAGCAGCTTGGATCTAGCGGGGTACAATGAGCAGTTCTTC. Translating gives CASSLDLAGYNEQFF.